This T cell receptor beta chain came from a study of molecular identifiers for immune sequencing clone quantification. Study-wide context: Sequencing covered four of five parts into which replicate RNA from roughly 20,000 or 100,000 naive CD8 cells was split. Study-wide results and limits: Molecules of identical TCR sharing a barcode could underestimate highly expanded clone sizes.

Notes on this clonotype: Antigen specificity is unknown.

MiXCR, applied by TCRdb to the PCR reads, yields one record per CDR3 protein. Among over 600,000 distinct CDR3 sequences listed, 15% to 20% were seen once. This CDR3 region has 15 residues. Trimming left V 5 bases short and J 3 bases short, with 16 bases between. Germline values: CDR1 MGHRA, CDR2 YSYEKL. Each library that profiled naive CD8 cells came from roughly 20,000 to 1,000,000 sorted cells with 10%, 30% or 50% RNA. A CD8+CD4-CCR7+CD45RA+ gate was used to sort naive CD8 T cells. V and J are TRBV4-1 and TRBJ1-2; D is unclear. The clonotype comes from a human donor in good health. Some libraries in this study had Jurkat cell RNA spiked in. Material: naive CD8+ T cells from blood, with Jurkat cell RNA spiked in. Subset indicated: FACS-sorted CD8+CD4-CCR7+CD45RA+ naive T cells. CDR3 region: CASSDGSRWDYGYTF. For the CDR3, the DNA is TGCGCCAGCAGCGATGGTTCGAGATGGGACTATGGCTACACCTTC.